This record looks at one TCR beta chain sequence and its context. The sample comes from a study of radiotherapy plus CTLA-4 blockade in lung cancer. Using immunoSEQ multiplex PCR, the repertoire was profiled, and TCRdb retains in-frame clones only, with some absent. In the table there are some 110,000 clones, approximately 84% of which are singletons. The study treated chemo-refractory metastatic non-small-cell lung cancer patients with focal radiation plus ipilimumab CTLA-4 blockade. The CDR3 is 13 residues long. Trimming removed 5 bases at V and 2 bases at J, with 6 bases between. The germline V gene encodes CDR1 MDHEN and CDR2 SYDVKM.

J is TRBJ1-4 and V is TRBV28; D remains unclear. This sequence originates from a human donor with non-small cell lung cancer who had a partial response to radiotherapy plus ipilimumab. Sample: peripheral blood, taken from a patient treated with radiotherapy plus ipilimumab. CDR3 nucleotides: TGTGCCAGCAGTCTGAGCACTAATGAAAAACTGTTTTTT. It encodes CASSLSTNEKLFF. The entire variable domain, with the rest obtained from reference TRBV28 and TRBJ1-4, is as follows: DVKVTQSSRYLVKRTGEKVFLECVQDMDHENMFWYRQDPGLGLRLIYFSYDVKMKEKGDIPEGYSVSREKKERFSLILESASTNQTSMYLCASSLSTNEKLFFGSGTQLSVL.